These T cell receptor beta chains were read from a single sample in a study of blood T cell repertoires in COVID-19. Measured with immunoSEQ multiplex PCR; TCRdb has only the in-frame clones, and not every one. The sample records around 160,000 clones, around 80% being singletons. The sequencing sample was made of peripheral blood. The receptor source for this set is a human donor in a cohort sampled during active COVID-19. CDR3s include the opening cysteine and the closing phenylalanine or tryptophan. The D gene is left open where the match is weak. Some rows mark clone size as missing; the rest say once, few, many or name a class of expanded clone.

>TRBV5-1|14|TRBJ2-5|.|.
TGCGCCAGCAGCTTGGTTTGGGGGCGGGAGACCCAGTACTTC
CASSLVWGRETQYF
>TRBV4-1|13|TRBJ2-7|many|TRBD1
TGCGCCAGCAGAGGACAGGGCTCCTACGAGCAGTACTTC
CASRGQGSYEQYF
>TRBV9|14|TRBJ1-2|.|TRBD1
TGTGCCAGCAGCGTAGACGGGACAGGGGGAGGCTACACCTTC
CASSVDGTGGGYTF
>TRBV23-1|20|TRBJ1-4|.|.
TGCGCCAGCAGTCCCCTGATGCCGAACAGGGTACCTGGCACTAATGAAAAACTGTTTTTT
CASSPLMPNRVPGTNEKLFF
>TRBV2|17|TRBJ1-5|.|.
TGTGCCAGCCCGAGAACGGGGGGGGCTGATAGCAATCAGCCCCAGCATTTT
CASPRTGGADSNQPQHF
>TRBV4-3|18|TRBJ1-4|.|TRBD1
TGCGCCAGCAGCCAAGATACACAGGGGACACATCGGGCCGAAAAACTGTTTTTT
CASSQDTQGTHRAEKLFF
>TRBV4-3|14|TRBJ1-6|.|.
TGCGCCAGCAGCCAAGATATGGGGGGTTCACCCCTCCACTTT
CASSQDMGGSPLHF
>TRBV24-1|14|TRBJ2-7|.|TRBD1
TGTGCCACCAGCCAGAACAGGGGGAACGACGAGCAGTACTTC
CATSQNRGNDEQYF
>TRBV19|15|TRBJ2-5|.|.
TGTGCCAGTAGTATCCCTTGGGCAGGGAGGGAGACCCAGTACTTC
CASSIPWAGRETQYF
>TRBV3-1/TRBV3-2|14|TRBJ1-1|.|.
TGTGCCAGCAGCCAAGATAACAGCGGCACTGAAGCTTTCTTT
CASSQDNSGTEAFF
>TRBV3-1/TRBV3-2|16|TRBJ2-3|.|TRBD2
TGTGCCAGCAGACACCTAGCGGGGGGGCCCCCAGATACGCAGTATTTT
CASRHLAGGPPDTQYF
>TRBV5-8|15|TRBJ2-7|.|TRBD2
TGTGCCAGCAGCCCCGGAGCCGGGACTAGCTACGAGCAGTACTTC
CASSPGAGTSYEQYF
>TRBV7-2|14|TRBJ2-7|.|.
TGTGCCAGCAGCTTATACGCCAGGGTCCACGAGCAGTACTTC
CASSLYARVHEQYF
>TRBV5-1|13|TRBJ2-7|.|.
TGCGCCAGCAGTCAGGGTTCGGCGGACGAGCAGTACTTC
CASSQGSADEQYF
>TRBV7-2|14|TRBJ1-2|.|TRBD1
TGTGCCAGCAGCTCCGGACAGGGCGGCTATGGCTACACCTTC
CASSSGQGGYGYTF
>TRBV5-1|15|TRBJ2-1|.|TRBD2
TGCGCCAGCAGCTTGGTTGCGGGGGGGCCCAATGAGCAGTTCTTC
CASSLVAGGPNEQFF
>TRBV10-2|13|TRBJ2-7|.|.
TGCGCCAGCCGCCGGGACTTGCCCTACGAGCAGTACTTC
CASRRDLPYEQYF
>TRBV12-2|12|TRBJ1-1|.|.
TGTGCAAGTCGCTTCCGGGAGGCTGAAGCTTTCTTT
CASRFREAEAFF
>TRBV19|14|TRBJ1-1|.|.
TGTGCCAGTATCCCGGGGGGGGGCTACACTGAAGCTTTCTTT
CASIPGGGYTEAFF
>TRBV29-1|14|TRBJ2-6|.|.
TGCAGCGTTGAATCCAGCTCTGGGGCCAACGTCCTGACTTTC
CSVESSSGANVLTF
>TRBV11-3|13|TRBJ2-2|once|.
TGTGCCAGCAGCTTACACTACACCGGGGAGCTGTTTTTT
CASSLHYTGELFF
>TRBV27|18|TRBJ1-6|.|.
TGTGCCAGCAGTCCCCTAGGGGTGGCAGGACTATATAATTCACCCCTCCACTTT
CASSPLGVAGLYNSPLHF
>TRBV4-2|16|TRBJ1-4|few|.
TGTGCCAGCAGCCAGGCCCCAGGGTCGGCTAATGAAAAACTGTTTTTT
CASSQAPGSANEKLFF
>TRBV6-6|14|TRBJ1-5|.|.
TGTGCCAGCAGTTCCCTAGGGGGTTCCGCGCCCCAGCATTTT
CASSSLGGSAPQHF
>TRBV11-3|15|TRBJ2-1|.|TRBD2
TGTGCCAGCAGCTTAGAGGATAGCGGGGGGTCCCGGCAGTTCTTC
CASSLEDSGGSRQFF
>TRBV10-2|18|TRBJ2-7|.|TRBD1
TGCGCCACAGCCAGCAGTTACGATGGGACAGGGGCTTTCTACGAGCAGTACTTC
CATASSYDGTGAFYEQYF
>TRBV18|15|TRBJ1-5|.|TRBD1
TGTGCCAGCTCAGCAAGACAGGGGGTAGTTCAGCCCCAGCATTTT
CASSARQGVVQPQHF
>TRBV6-1|14|TRBJ2-3|.|TRBD1
TGTGCCAGCAGTGACAGGGGGTCCGTTGATACGCAGTATTTT
CASSDRGSVDTQYF
>TRBV21-1|14|TRBJ2-3|.|.
TGTGCCAGCACCTTCTGGGGGGGGCTGGATACGCAGTATTTT
CASTFWGGLDTQYF
>TRBV28|11|TRBJ1-1|.|.
TGTGCCAGCAGGTCTTACACTGAAGCTTTCTTT
CASRSYTEAFF
>TRBV28|16|TRBJ1-3|.|TRBD1
TGTGCCAGCAGTTTACTGGACAGGGGGCCTGGAAACACCATATATTTT
CASSLLDRGPGNTIYF
>TRBV18|17|TRBJ1-3|.|.
TGTGCCAGCTCACCCTTAGGAGGGGTGTTCTCTGGAAACACCATATATTTT
CASSPLGGVFSGNTIYF
>TRBV6-5|14|TRBJ2-3|.|.
TGTGCCAGCAGGTGGACAGCTTCCACAGATACGCAGTATTTT
CASRWTASTDTQYF
>TRBV5-1|14|TRBJ1-2|.|.
TGCGCCAGCAGCCTGGGGCAGGGGAACTATGGCTACACCTTC
CASSLGQGNYGYTF
>TRBV28|14|TRBJ1-2|.|TRBD1
TGTGCCAGCACTGTCGGACAGGGGAGCTATGGCTACACCTTC
CASTVGQGSYGYTF
>TRBV6-5|13|TRBJ2-7|.|TRBD1
TGTGCCACCTGGACAGGGACCACCTACGAGCAGTACTTC
CATWTGTTYEQYF
>TRBV6-2/TRBV6-3|15|TRBJ2-5|.|.
TGTGCCAGCAGTTACTCATTGCCGGACCAAGAGACCCAGTACTTC
CASSYSLPDQETQYF
>TRBV7-2|16|TRBJ1-6|.|TRBD1
TGTGCCAGCAGCCCCAATACCGGGACAGGGCGCTCACCCCTCCACTTT
CASSPNTGTGRSPLHF
>TRBV7-2|15|TRBJ2-7|.|TRBD1
TGTGCCAGCAGCTTTTCCACAGGGGTGACCTACGAGCAGTACTTC
CASSFSTGVTYEQYF
>TRBV4-3|15|TRBJ1-2|.|.
TGCGCCAGCAGCCAAGATCGTAGGGGCCCCGGCGGCTACACCTTC
CASSQDRRGPGGYTF
>TRBV7-2|15|TRBJ1-3|.|TRBD1
TGTGCCAGCAGCTTTCGCGAGGGGGCAGGAAACACCATATATTTT
CASSFREGAGNTIYF
>TRBV7-8|16|TRBJ2-7|.|TRBD2
TGTGCCAGCAGCCCTCCCGGGACTAGCATTAAGTACGAGCAGTACTTC
CASSPPGTSIKYEQYF
>TRBV11-2|14|TRBJ1-6|.|TRBD1
TGTGCCAGCAGCTCGACAGGGGTAAATTCACCCCTCCACTTT
CASSSTGVNSPLHF
>TRBV4-1|16|TRBJ2-1|.|TRBD1
TGCGCCAGCAGCCAGCTAGCCGGGACAGCGGTCGATGAGCAGTTCTTC
CASSQLAGTAVDEQFF
>TRBV5-6|15|TRBJ1-4|.|.
TGTGCCAGCAGCTTGGCCGGGTTGGAGGAGGCAAAACTGTTTTTT
CASSLAGLEEAKLFF
>TRBV6-5|13|TRBJ1-1|once|.
TGTGCCACCACTCGACAGGCAGGAACTGAAGCTTTCTTT
CATTRQAGTEAFF
>TRBV3-1/TRBV3-2|13|TRBJ1-2|once|.
TGTGCCAGCAGCCAAGAGGGAGGCTATGGCTACACCTTC
CASSQEGGYGYTF
>TRBV5-6|13|TRBJ1-4|.|TRBD1
TGTGCCAGCTGTACAGGGGTAAATGAAAAACTGTTTTTT
CASCTGVNEKLFF
>TRBV5-4|16|TRBJ2-3|.|TRBD1
TGTGCCAGCAGCTTGAACCGGGACAGGGGGCCAGATACGCAGTATTTT
CASSLNRDRGPDTQYF
>TRBV19|10|TRBJ1-2|many|.
TGTGCCAGTAGTGCGTATGGCTACACCTTC
CASSAYGYTF
>TRBV23-1|15|TRBJ1-2|.|.
TGCGCCAGCAGTTTAAGCGAGGTCCCTAACTATGGCTACACCTTC
CASSLSEVPNYGYTF
>TRBV28|16|TRBJ1-1|once|TRBD1
TGTGCCAGCAGTCCCGTAGGGACAGGGATGAACACTGAAGCTTTCTTT
CASSPVGTGMNTEAFF
>TRBV19|13|TRBJ2-7|.|.
TGTGCCAGTGGTGCAGGTCTCTCCTACGAGCAGTACTTC
CASGAGLSYEQYF
>TRBV27|13|TRBJ2-1|.|TRBD2
TGTGCCAGCAGTAGCGGGGGTTACAATGAGCAGTTCTTC
CASSSGGYNEQFF
>TRBV11-3|17|TRBJ2-1|.|.
TGTGCCAGCAGCTTAGAGGGGACGGGCGGGGGCCACAATGAGCAGTTCTTC
CASSLEGTGGGHNEQFF
>TRBV15|15|TRBJ2-1|many|TRBD1
TGTGCCACCAGCACTGGACAGGGCTCCTACAATGAGCAGTTCTTC
CATSTGQGSYNEQFF
>TRBV6-2/TRBV6-3|14|TRBJ1-2|few|TRBD1
TGTGCCAGCAGTTACTCGGACAGGCTCTATGGCTACACCTTC
CASSYSDRLYGYTF
>TRBV5-1|14|TRBJ2-4|.|TRBD2
TGCGCCAGCAGCCCCTCGGCGGGGGAAAACATTCAGTACTTC
CASSPSAGENIQYF